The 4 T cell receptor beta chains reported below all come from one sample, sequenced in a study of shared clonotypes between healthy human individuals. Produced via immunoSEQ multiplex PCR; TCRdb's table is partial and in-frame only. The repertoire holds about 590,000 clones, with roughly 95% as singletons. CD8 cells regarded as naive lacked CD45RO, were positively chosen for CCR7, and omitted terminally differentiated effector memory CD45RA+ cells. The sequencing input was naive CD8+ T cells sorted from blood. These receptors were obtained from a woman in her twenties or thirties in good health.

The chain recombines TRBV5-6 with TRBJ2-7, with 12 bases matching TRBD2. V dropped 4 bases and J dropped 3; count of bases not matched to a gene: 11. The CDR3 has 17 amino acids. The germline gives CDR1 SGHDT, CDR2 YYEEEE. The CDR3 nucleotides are TGTGCCAGCAGCCCGGGACTAGCGGGCCTTGGTCTCTACGAGCAGTACTTC. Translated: CASSPGLAGLGLYEQYF.

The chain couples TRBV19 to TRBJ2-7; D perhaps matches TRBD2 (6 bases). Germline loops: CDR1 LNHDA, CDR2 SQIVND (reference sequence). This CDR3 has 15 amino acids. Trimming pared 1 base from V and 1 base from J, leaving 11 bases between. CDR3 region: CASSIAAGRSYEQYF. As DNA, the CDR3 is TGTGCCAGTAGTATAGCGGCAGGGAGGTCCTACGAGCAGTACTTC.

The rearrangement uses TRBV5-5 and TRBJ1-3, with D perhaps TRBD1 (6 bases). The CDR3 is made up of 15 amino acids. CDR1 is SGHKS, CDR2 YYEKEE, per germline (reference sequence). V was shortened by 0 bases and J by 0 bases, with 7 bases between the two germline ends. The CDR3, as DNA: TGTGCCAGCAGCTTGGCCAGGGGCTCTGGAAACACCATATATTTT. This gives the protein CASSLARGSGNTIYF.

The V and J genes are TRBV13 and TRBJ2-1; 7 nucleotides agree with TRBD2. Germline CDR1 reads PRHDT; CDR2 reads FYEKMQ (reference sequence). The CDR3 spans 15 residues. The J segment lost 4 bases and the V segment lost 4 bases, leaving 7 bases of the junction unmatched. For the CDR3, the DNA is TGTGCCAGCAGCTGGGGAGGGGCGGGGTACAATGAGCAGTTCTTC. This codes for CASSWGGAGYNEQFF.